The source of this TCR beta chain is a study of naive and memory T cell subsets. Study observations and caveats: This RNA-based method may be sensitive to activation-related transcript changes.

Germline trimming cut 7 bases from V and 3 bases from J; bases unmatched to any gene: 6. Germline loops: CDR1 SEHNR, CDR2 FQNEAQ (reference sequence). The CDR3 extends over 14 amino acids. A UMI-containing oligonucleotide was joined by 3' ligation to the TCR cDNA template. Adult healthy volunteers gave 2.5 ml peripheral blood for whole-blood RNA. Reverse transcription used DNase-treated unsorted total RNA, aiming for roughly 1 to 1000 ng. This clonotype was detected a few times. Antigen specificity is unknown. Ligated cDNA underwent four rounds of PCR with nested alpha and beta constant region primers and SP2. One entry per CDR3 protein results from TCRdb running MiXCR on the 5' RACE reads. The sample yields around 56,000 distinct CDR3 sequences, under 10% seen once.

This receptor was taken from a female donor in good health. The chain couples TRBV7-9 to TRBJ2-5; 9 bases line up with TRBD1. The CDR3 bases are TGTGCCAGCACCCGAACAGGGGGCGAAGAGACCCAGTACTTC. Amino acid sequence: CASTRTGGEETQYF.